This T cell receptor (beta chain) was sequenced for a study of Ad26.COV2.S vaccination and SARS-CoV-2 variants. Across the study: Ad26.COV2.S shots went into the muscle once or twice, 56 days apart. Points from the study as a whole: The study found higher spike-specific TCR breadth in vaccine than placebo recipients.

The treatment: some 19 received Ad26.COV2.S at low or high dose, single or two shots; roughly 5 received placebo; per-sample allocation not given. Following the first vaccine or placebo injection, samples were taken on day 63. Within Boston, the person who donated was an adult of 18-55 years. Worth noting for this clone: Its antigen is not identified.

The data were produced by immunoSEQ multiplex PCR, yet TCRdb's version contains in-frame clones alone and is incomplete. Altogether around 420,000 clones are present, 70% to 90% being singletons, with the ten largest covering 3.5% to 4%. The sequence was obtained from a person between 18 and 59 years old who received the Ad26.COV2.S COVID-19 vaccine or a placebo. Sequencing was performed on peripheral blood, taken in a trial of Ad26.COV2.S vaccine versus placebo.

CDR3 loop: CASSPSGGVQETQYF. For the CDR3, the DNA is TGTGCCAGCAGCCCCTCCGGGGGGGTCCAAGAGACCCAGTACTTC. The genes are TRBV6-2 or TRBV6-3 and TRBJ2-5, with 8 bases lining up with TRBD2. This CDR3 is built from 15 residues. Germline V gene lookup returns CDR1 MNHEY and CDR2 SVGEGT. Trimming at V came to 6 bases and at J to 1 base, leaving 7 bases not matched to a gene.